Below are 23 T cell receptor beta chains sequenced from a single sample in a study of cytomegalovirus exposure and HLA in healthy donors. With 60 Vbeta and 13 Jbeta primers, the PCR was carried out. Only in-frame clones appear in the TCRdb table, and some are missing; sequencing was by immunoSEQ multiplex PCR. The sample consists of approximately 200,000 clones, roughly 80% of them appearing once. Sample: PBMCs. The receptors come from a girl aged 5 to 17 in good health and CMV-seronegative.

The V and J genes are TRBV9 and TRBJ2-5; TRBD2 matches 14 bases. V trimming: 3 bases; J trimming: 4 bases; junction bases outside the gene matches: 5. The germline CDR1 and CDR2 sequences are SGDLS and YYNGEE. The CDR3 is made up of 16 amino acids. The CDR3 is CASSEGLAGGGETQYF. CDR3 bases: TGTGCCAGCAGCGAAGGACTAGCGGGGGGTGGAGAGACCCAGTACTTC.

The chain employs TRBV5-4 and TRBJ2-3; the D is unclear. Per the germline V gene, CDR1 is SGHNT and CDR2 is YYREEE (reference sequence). The V gene lost 2 bases and the J gene lost 2 bases, with 12 bases spanning the gap. The CDR3 contains 15 residues. The CDR3, as DNA: TGTGCCAGCAGCTTAGGCGGAACCTACACAGATACGCAGTATTTT. Its translation is CASSLGGTYTDTQYF.

The rearrangement links TRBV4-1 to TRBJ1-2, with TRBD1 matching over 7 bases. Germline V lookup: CDR1 MGHRA, CDR2 YSYEKL. CDR3 length equals 14 residues. Unmatched junction bases numbered 9, after V lost 7 bases and J lost 4 bases. In DNA, the CDR3 is TGCGCCAGCACCGACCCGACAGGGATCTATGGCTACACCTTC. Residues: CASTDPTGIYGYTF.

This sequence joins TRBV28 and TRBJ1-1, with TRBD1 matching over 9 bases. Germline V gives CDR1 MDHEN, CDR2 SYDVKM. CDR3 length: 13 residues. With 10 bases clipped from V and 10 bases from J, the junction kept 13 bases outside the gene matches. CDR3 region: CATTQDRGGGAFF. In DNA form, the CDR3 reads TGTGCCACCACTCAGGACAGGGGAGGGGGAGCTTTCTTT.

V usage is TRBV4-3 and J usage is TRBJ2-1; 9 bases agree with TRBD2. CDR1 is LGHNA and CDR2 is YSLEER in the germline V gene. There are 16 residues in the CDR3. After removal of 4 bases from V and 4 bases from J, the junction contained 8 bases not matched to a gene. The CDR3 spells CASSLDLAGEYNEQFF. The CDR3 nucleotides are TGCGCCAGCAGCCTCGACTTAGCGGGGGAATACAATGAGCAGTTCTTC.

This chain joins TRBV5-1 and TRBJ1-3; 12 positions match TRBD1. V was pared by 4 bases and J by 4 bases, with 6 bases of the junction left unmatched. CDR3 length: 16 residues. Germline V gene sequence: CDR1 SGHRS, CDR2 YFSETQ. CDR3 sequence: CASSPGDRGLGNTIYF. CDR3 sequence (DNA): TGCGCCAGCAGCCCCGGGGACAGGGGGCTCGGAAACACCATATATTTT.

This clone was detected only a few times. This chain uses TRBV5-1 with TRBJ2-1; a weak D match, TRBD1 (6 bases). Germline CDR1 and CDR2: SGHRS and YFSETQ. The CDR3 extends over 14 amino acids. V shed 0 bases and J shed 2 bases, with 6 bases lying between them. The CDR3 sequence is CASSLGTAYNEQFF. In nucleotides, the CDR3 is TGCGCCAGCAGCTTGGGGACAGCCTACAATGAGCAGTTCTTC.

The chain links TRBV5-6 to TRBJ2-5; tentatively, D is TRBD1 (6 bases). The germline V gene has CDR1 SGHDT and CDR2 YYEEEE. V lost 5 bases, J lost 5 bases, and 22 bases lay in between. The CDR3 has 16 residues. CDR3 DNA: TGTGCCAGCAGGCCTCGAGGTGGGGGCGCCGGGGAGACCCAGTACTTC. Residues: CASRPRGGGAGETQYF.

The chain combines TRBV10-3 with TRBJ1-2, with TRBD1 matching over 7 bases. This CDR3 comprises 15 residues. The V gene end was trimmed by 7 bases and the J gene end by 4 bases; junction bases not matched to a gene: 12. The germline CDR1 and CDR2 sequences are ENHRY and SYGVKD. CDR3 DNA sequence: TGTGCCATCAACTTAGGGGACAGTCAAGCCTATGGCTACACCTTC. It yields the protein CAINLGDSQAYGYTF.

The chain joins TRBV9 to TRBJ2-2, with 9 bases matching TRBD2. Germline loops: CDR1 SGDLS, CDR2 YYNGEE. The CDR3 is 16 amino acids. V was pared by 3 bases and J by 6 bases, with 9 bases of the junction left unmatched. DNA of the CDR3: TGTGCCAGCAGCGCGGGACTAGCAGGAACACCCGGGGAGCTGTTTTTT. Protein sequence: CASSAGLAGTPGELFF.

The CDR3 here is CASSTRDIKTEAFF. CDR3 DNA sequence: TGTGCCAGTAGTACCCGGGACATTAAGACTGAAGCTTTCTTT. The chain links TRBV19 to TRBJ1-1; D might be TRBD1 (6 bases). Germline V gene lookup returns CDR1 LNHDA and CDR2 SQIVND (reference sequence). V was trimmed by 4 bases and J by 5 bases, leaving 14 bases between them. This CDR3 comprises 14 residues. The full variable domain, rest sourced from reference TRBV19 and TRBJ1-1, is DGGITQSPKYLFRKEGQNVTLSCEQNLNHDAMYWYRQDPGQGLRLIYYSQIVNDFQKGDIAEGYSVSREKKESFPLTVTSAQKNPTAFYLCASSTRDIKTEAFFGQGTRLTVV.

The chain has TRBV6-6 and TRBJ1-1, with no clear D. V was clipped by 8 bases and J by 4 bases, with 8 bases between them. This CDR3 spans 11 amino acids. Germline loops: CDR1 MNHNY, CDR2 SVGAGI (reference sequence). The CDR3 here is CASDTGTEAFF. DNA for the CDR3: TGTGCCAGCGATACGGGCACTGAAGCTTTCTTT.

This clone turned up a few times. The rearrangement uses TRBV2 and TRBJ1-1; D is ambiguous. V gave up 6 bases and J gave up 7 bases, with 6 bases separating them. The CDR3 is 10 residues long. Germline V lookup: CDR1 SNHLY, CDR2 FYNNEI. The CDR3 loop is CASRRHEAFF. CDR3 DNA sequence: TGTGCCAGCAGAAGACATGAAGCTTTCTTT. Full variable domain (missing parts from reference TRBV2 and TRBJ1-1): EPEVTQTPSHQVTQMGQEVILRCVPISNHLYFYWYRQILGQKVEFLVSFYNNEISEKSEIFDDQFSVERPDGSNFTLKIRSTKLEDSAMYFCASRRHEAFFGQGTRLTVV.

This chain uses TRBV7-9 with TRBJ2-7, with 9 bases lining up with TRBD2. The CDR3 is made up of 16 amino acids. The V gene end was trimmed by 4 bases and the J gene end by 9 bases; junction bases not matched to a gene: 16. Germline values: CDR1 SEHNR, CDR2 FQNEAQ (reference sequence). The CDR3 here is CASSSPESGGTTRQYF. CDR3 bases: TGTGCCAGCAGCTCCCCGGAGAGCGGGGGGACTACGAGGCAGTACTTC.

The chain combines TRBV4-2 with TRBJ2-1; 12 nucleotides agree with TRBD2. This CDR3 has 16 residues. Per germline, CDR1 LGHNA and CDR2 YNFKEQ. The J segment lost 8 bases and the V segment lost 4 bases, leaving 9 bases of the junction unmatched. The CDR3 region is CASSRQTSGSSYEQFF. Written as DNA, the CDR3 is TGTGCCAGCAGCCGTCAGACTAGCGGGAGTTCGTATGAGCAGTTCTTC.

J is TRBJ1-2 and V is TRBV28; perhaps TRBD1 as D (5 bases). This CDR3 comprises 13 residues. Germline V gene data show CDR1 as MDHEN and CDR2 as SYDVKM. V dropped 10 bases and J dropped 7 bases, with 19 bases sitting between them. CDR3 in DNA: TGTGCCACCGGGGACTTCCTCAAGGGTGGCTACACCTTC. Amino acids: CATGDFLKGGYTF.

V usage is TRBV28 and J usage is TRBJ1-2; D unresolved. V was shortened by 6 bases and J by 2 bases, with 10 bases between the two germline ends. This CDR3 region has 13 residues. Per germline, CDR1 MDHEN and CDR2 SYDVKM. The CDR3 DNA reads TGTGCCAGCAGATCGCAAGCCAACTATGGCTACACCTTC. Translating it yields CASRSQANYGYTF.

V and J are TRBV4-2 and TRBJ2-5; D might be TRBD1 (5 bases). Germline V gives CDR1 LGHNA, CDR2 YNFKEQ. The CDR3 loop spans 14 amino acids. V was clipped by 0 bases and J by 7 bases, with 12 bases between them. The CDR3 sequence: CASSQDVNQGTQYF. The CDR3 nucleotides read TGTGCCAGCAGCCAAGACGTTAATCAGGGGACCCAGTACTTC.

The genes are TRBV28 and TRBJ2-1; 7 nucleotides align to TRBD2. The CDR3 sequence is 16 residues long. Germline V lookup: CDR1 MDHEN, CDR2 SYDVKM. With 7 bases clipped from V and 4 bases from J, the junction kept 13 bases outside the gene matches. DNA for the CDR3: TGTGCCAGCACCAGCGGGGAAATAAAGCTTTACAATGAGCAGTTCTTC. Translating gives CASTSGEIKLYNEQFF.

The rearrangement uses TRBV4-1 and TRBJ2-1; possible D gene TRBD2, 6 bases. V was clipped by 7 bases and J by 4 bases, with 14 bases between them. The CDR3 has 14 amino acids. Looked up from germline, CDR1 is MGHRA and CDR2 is YSYEKL. The CDR3 sequence is CASMGLADYNEQFF. CDR3 nucleotide sequence: TGCGCCAGCATGGGGTTAGCGGATTACAATGAGCAGTTCTTC.

V is TRBV5-1 and J is TRBJ2-5; 13 bases line up with TRBD2. Gene TRBJ2-7 matches the end of the DNA better, so the J call may be wrong. Germline CDR1 is SGHRS and CDR2 is YFSETQ. The CDR3 loop spans 14 amino acids. For the CDR3, the DNA is TGCGCCAGCAGCTCTGGACTAGCGGGGGACGAGCAGTACTTC. Protein: CASSSGLAGDEQYF.

This sequence joins TRBV7-9 and TRBJ1-1; 7 bases align to TRBD1. The CDR3 totals 14 residues. Trimming took 1 base from V and 8 from J; bases not matched to a gene: 7. Germline assignment: CDR1 SEHNR and CDR2 FQNEAQ (reference sequence). This CDR3 is CASSLDSGGQEAFF. In nucleotides, the CDR3 is TGTGCCAGCAGCTTAGATTCAGGGGGGCAAGAAGCTTTCTTT.

The V and J genes are TRBV5-4 and TRBJ2-3, with 10 bases aligning to TRBD2. Germline lookup yields CDR1 SGHNT and CDR2 YYREEE (reference sequence). The CDR3 totals 17 residues. Trimming at V came to 0 bases and at J to 1 base, leaving 5 bases not matched to a gene. The DNA of the CDR3 is TGTGCCAGCAGCTTGGTGAGCGGGGGGGTGGGCACAGATACGCAGTATTTT. Residues: CASSLVSGGVGTDTQYF.